This entry lists 13 T cell receptor beta chains sequenced from one sample in a study of blood T cell repertoires in COVID-19. Assay: immunoSEQ multiplex PCR; the TCRdb copy retains only in-frame clones and omits some. The repertoire includes 70,000 to 100,000 clones, approximately 88% of them detected once, and around 18% sits in the top ten. Sequencing was performed on peripheral blood. Every receptor here comes from a woman aged 55-70 years with COVID-19, enrolled during active disease.

V usage is TRBV9 and J usage is TRBJ2-1; 7 nucleotides align to TRBD2. V was pared by 1 base and J by 4 bases, with 8 bases of the junction left unmatched. The CDR3 has 16 residues. Germline CDR1 and CDR2: SGDLS and YYNGEE. CDR3 bases: TGTGCCAGCAGCGTACCGGATAGCGGGTCTTACAATGAGCAGTTCTTC. This sequence encodes CASSVPDSGSYNEQFF.

Turning to this clone: One end of the junction is discordant with germline, which a read error may explain. The CDR3 DNA reads as TGTGCCAGCAGCCCAGACAGGGCCATGAGATTTCCCTTC. It yields the protein CASSPDRAMRFPF. J is TRBJ1-2 and V is TRBV2; 7 bases align to TRBD1. Per the germline V gene, CDR1 is SNHLY and CDR2 is FYNNEI. CDR3 length equals 13 residues.

This rearrangement joins TRBV6-5 to TRBJ2-7; D possibly corresponds to TRBD1 (6 bases). Deletions cut 6 bases from V and 0 bases from J, with 12 bases between. The V gene's germline CDR1 is MNHEY and CDR2 SVGAGI. The CDR3 spans 14 residues. The CDR3 region has the DNA TGTGCCAGCAGGGTTGTGGACAGCTCCTACGAGCAGTACTTC. Translated: CASRVVDSSYEQYF.

CDR3: CASSLGHGASYEQYF. In DNA, the CDR3 is TGTGCCAGCAGCTTAGGCCATGGGGCAAGCTACGAGCAGTACTTC. The chain is built from TRBV7-8 and TRBJ2-7; D is perhaps TRBD1 (5 bases). Trimming took off 1 base at V and 3 bases at J, with 13 bases between the two ends. This CDR3 contains 15 residues. Germline V gene data show CDR1 as SGHVS and CDR2 as FQNEAQ.

V and J are TRBV19 and TRBJ1-2; TRBD1 aligns across 8 bases. V dropped 3 bases and J dropped 5; count of bases not matched to a gene: 8. The CDR3 runs to 15 residues. Germline V gene data show CDR1 as LNHDA and CDR2 as SQIVND (reference sequence). Here the CDR3 reads CASSMGSGQGYGYTF. The CDR3 region has the DNA TGTGCCAGTAGTATGGGTTCCGGACAGGGATATGGCTACACCTTC.

V and J are TRBV29-1 and TRBJ2-3; a possible D gene is TRBD1 (5 bases). This CDR3 is built from 13 residues. CDR1 is SQVTM, CDR2 ANQGSEA, per germline. V gave up 5 bases and J gave up 2 bases, with 11 bases separating them. CDR3: CSVKDTHTDTQYF. In nucleotides, the CDR3 is TGCAGCGTTAAGGACACCCACACAGATACGCAGTATTTT.

The chain couples TRBV3-1 (or the pseudogene TRBV3-2) to TRBJ1-5, with 8 positions matching TRBD1. The CDR3 runs 16 residues. Trimming at V came to 0 bases and at J to 4 bases, leaving 5 bases not matched to a gene. The germline V gene has CDR1 LGHDT and CDR2 YNNKEL (reference sequence). CDR3 region: CASSQDRGTGNQPQHF. DNA of the CDR3: TGTGCCAGCAGCCAAGATAGAGGGACAGGAAATCAGCCCCAGCATTTT.

This sequence joins TRBV2 and TRBJ1-5; D remains ambiguous. CDR3 length equals 15 residues. Per germline, CDR1 SNHLY and CDR2 FYNNEI. Trimming removed 1 base from V and 2 bases from J, with 9 bases in between. The CDR3 DNA follows: TGTGCCAGCAGTGAAGAGCAAACCGGCAATCAGCCCCAGCATTTT. It yields the protein CASSEEQTGNQPQHF.

The CDR3 sequence: CAWSLTGGVGQPQHF. The CDR3 nucleotides read TGTGCCTGGAGTCTAACAGGGGGGGTAGGTCAGCCCCAGCATTTT. The chain couples TRBV30 to TRBJ1-5, with 8 bases fitting TRBD1. The trim removed 2 bases at V and 6 bases at J, leaving 9 bases unmatched. This CDR3 contains 15 residues. In germline, CDR1 is GTSNPN, CDR2 SVGIG (reference sequence).

V usage is TRBV11-2 and J usage is TRBJ1-2, with a tentative D call TRBD1 (5 bases). The CDR3 has 11 residues. CDR1 and CDR2 (germline): SGHAT, FQNNGV. The ends were cut back, 1 base at V and 14 bases at J, with 11 bases in the middle. The CDR3 region has the DNA TGTGCCAGCAGCTTAGTCGGGGGACTAACCTTC. Translation gives CASSLVGGLTF. The variable domain in full, completed from reference TRBV11-2 and TRBJ1-2, reads EAGVAQSPRYKIIEKRQSVAFWCNPISGHATLYWYQQILGQGPKLLIQFQNNGVVDDSQLPKDRFSAERLKGVDSTLKIQPAKLEDSAVYLCASSLVGGLTFGSGTRLTVV.

The chain links TRBV6-6 to TRBJ1-1; possibly TRBD1 for D (5 bases). Germline V gene data show CDR1 as MNHNY and CDR2 as SVGAGI (reference sequence). Deletions cut 3 bases from V and 1 base from J, with 9 bases between. The CDR3 consists of 14 residues. CDR3 DNA sequence: TGTGCCAGCAGTTATGGGGGGGGGAACACTGAAGCTTTCTTT. Amino acids: CASSYGGGNTEAFF.

This chain joins TRBV12-3 or TRBV12-4 and TRBJ2-7; no reliable D call. The CDR3 has 13 residues. V gave up 6 bases and J gave up 13 bases, with 22 bases separating them. In DNA form, the CDR3 reads TGTGCCAGCAGCCGGTCTCAGGAATCTCTTTGCTACTTC. This sequence encodes CASSRSQESLCYF.

The chain links TRBV20-1 to TRBJ1-1; D not resolved. V was clipped by 8 bases and J by 3 bases, with 10 bases between them. CDR3 length equals 11 residues. Germline loops: CDR1 DFQATT, CDR2 SNEGSKA (reference sequence). The CDR3 region has the DNA TGCAGTCCAATGGAGTACACTGAAGCTTTCTTT. Translating it yields CSPMEYTEAFF.